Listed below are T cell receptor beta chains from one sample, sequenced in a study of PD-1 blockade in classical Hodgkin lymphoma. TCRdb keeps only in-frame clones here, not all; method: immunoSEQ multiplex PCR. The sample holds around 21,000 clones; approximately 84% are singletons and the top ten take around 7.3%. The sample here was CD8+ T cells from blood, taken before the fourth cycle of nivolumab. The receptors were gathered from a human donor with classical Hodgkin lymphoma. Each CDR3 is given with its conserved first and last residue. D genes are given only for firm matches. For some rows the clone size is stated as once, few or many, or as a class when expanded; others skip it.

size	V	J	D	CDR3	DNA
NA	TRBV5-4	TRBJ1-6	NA	CASSDPGGGQNNSPLHF	TGTGCCAGCAGCGATCCGGGGGGAGGGCAAAATAATTCACCCCTCCACTTT
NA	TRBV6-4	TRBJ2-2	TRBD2	CASSVGLANTGELFF	TGTGCCAGCAGTGTGGGACTAGCGAACACCGGGGAGCTGTTTTTT
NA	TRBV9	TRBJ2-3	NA	CASSIPRGGDSTDTQYF	TGTGCCAGCAGCATACCCCGGGGAGGAGATAGCACAGATACGCAGTATTTT
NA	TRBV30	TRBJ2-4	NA	CAWSEGVLAKNIQYF	TGTGCCTGGAGTGAGGGGGTCCTAGCCAAAAACATTCAGTACTTC
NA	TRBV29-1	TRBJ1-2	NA	CSVDSTENYGYTF	TGCAGCGTTGATTCGACAGAGAACTATGGCTACACCTTC
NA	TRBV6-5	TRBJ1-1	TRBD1	CASSLRGGNTEAFF	TGTGCCAGCAGTCTCAGGGGGGGGAACACTGAAGCTTTCTTT
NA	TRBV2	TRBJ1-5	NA	CASSDPRSDQPQHF	TGTGCCAGCAGTGATCCCCGTTCGGATCAGCCCCAGCATTTT
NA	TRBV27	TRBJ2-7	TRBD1	CASSLPDRAAQYF	TGTGCCAGCAGTTTGCCTGACAGGGCGGCGCAGTACTTC
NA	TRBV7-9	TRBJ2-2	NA	CASSRALTGELFF	TGTGCCAGCAGCCGGGCTCTCACCGGGGAGCTGTTTTTT
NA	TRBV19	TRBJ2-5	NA	CASSTTAGETQYF	TGTGCCAGTAGCACCACCGCGGGGGAGACCCAGTACTTC
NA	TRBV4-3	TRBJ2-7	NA	CASSQGFAGKSGEQYF	TGCGCCAGCAGCCAAGGCTTCGCGGGAAAGAGCGGCGAGCAGTACTTC
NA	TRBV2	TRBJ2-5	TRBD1	CASSEWDSTQETQYF	TGTGCCAGCAGTGAGTGGGACAGCACCCAAGAGACCCAGTACTTC
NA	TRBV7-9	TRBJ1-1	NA	CASSLRGSSNTEAFF	TGTGCCAGCAGCTTACGGGGGTCCTCGAACACTGAAGCTTTCTTT
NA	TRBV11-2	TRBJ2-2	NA	CASSLVFEGELFF	TGTGCCAGCAGCTTAGTCTTTGAGGGGGAGCTGTTTTTT
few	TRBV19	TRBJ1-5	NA	CASSIGRINQPQHF	TGTGCCAGTAGTATAGGACGGATCAATCAGCCCCAGCATTTT
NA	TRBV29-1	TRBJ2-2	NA	CSVLQANTGELFF	TGCAGCGTTTTACAGGCGAACACCGGGGAGCTGTTTTTT
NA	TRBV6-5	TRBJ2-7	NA	CASSYPYQGSYEQYF	TGTGCCAGCAGTTACCCTTATCAGGGTTCCTACGAGCAGTACTTC
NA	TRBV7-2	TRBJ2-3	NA	CASSQGGLGNTQYF	TGTGCCAGCAGCCAAGGGGGATTAGGCAATACGCAGTATTTT
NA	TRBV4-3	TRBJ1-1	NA	CASSQDMGMNTEAFF	TGCGCCAGCAGCCAAGATATGGGGATGAACACTGAAGCTTTCTTT
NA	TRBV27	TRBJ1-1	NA	CASSLGPNTEAFF	TGTGCCAGCAGTTTAGGTCCCAACACTGAAGCTTTCTTT
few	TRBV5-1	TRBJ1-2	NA	CASRNRVGYTF	TGCGCCAGTAGAAACAGGGTTGGCTACACCTTC
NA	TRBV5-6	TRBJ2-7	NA	CASSLGGDTYEQYF	TGTGCCAGCAGCTTGGGGGGGGACACCTACGAGCAGTACTTC
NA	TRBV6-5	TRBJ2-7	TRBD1	CASSSGQGGCEQYF	TGTGCCAGCAGTTCGGGACAGGGGGGCTGCGAGCAGTACTTC
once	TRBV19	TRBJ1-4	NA	CASSIWSLGEKLFF	TGTGCCAGTAGTATTTGGAGTTTAGGGGAAAAACTGTTTTTT
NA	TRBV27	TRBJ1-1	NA	CASSFSGTNEAFF	TGTGCCAGCAGTTTTTCAGGGACGAATGAAGCTTTCTTT
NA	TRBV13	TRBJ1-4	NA	CASSPSGIEKLFF	TGTGCCAGCAGCCCGAGTGGGATCGAAAAACTGTTTTTT
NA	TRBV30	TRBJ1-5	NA	CAWSYPGSEVNQPQHF	TGTGCCTGGAGTTACCCGGGGTCGGAGGTCAATCAGCCCCAGCATTTT
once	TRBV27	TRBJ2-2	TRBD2	CASSSSSGDAPPGELFF	TGTGCCAGCAGTTCCTCTAGCGGGGACGCACCTCCCGGGGAGCTGTTTTTT
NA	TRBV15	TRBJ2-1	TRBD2	CATSYTWGGNEQFF	TGTGCCACCAGCTACACCTGGGGGGGCAATGAGCAGTTCTTC
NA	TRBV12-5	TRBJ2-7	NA	CASGWSGLGGEQYF	TGTGCTAGTGGTTGGAGCGGCTTGGGGGGTGAGCAGTACTTC
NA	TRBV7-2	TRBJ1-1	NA	CASSLASYTEAFF	TGTGCCAGCAGCTTAGCCTCGTACACTGAAGCTTTCTTT
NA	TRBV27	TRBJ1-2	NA	CASSLEGKGYYGYTF	TGTGCCAGCAGTTTAGAAGGGAAAGGGTACTATGGCTACACCTTC
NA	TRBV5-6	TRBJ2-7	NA	CASSSDGGYEQYF	TGTGCCAGCAGCTCGGACGGGGGTTACGAGCAGTACTTC
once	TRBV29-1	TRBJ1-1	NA	CSVEVTEAFF	TGCAGCGTTGAAGTAACTGAAGCTTTCTTT
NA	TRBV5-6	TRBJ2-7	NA	CASSLGQESYEQYF	TGTGCCAGCAGCTTGGGACAGGAAAGCTACGAGCAGTACTTC
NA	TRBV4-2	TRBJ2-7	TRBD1	CASSQVTGGPYEQYF	TGTGCCAGCAGCCAAGTTACAGGGGGCCCCTACGAGCAGTACTTC
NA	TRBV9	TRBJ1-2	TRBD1	CASSVATDRVEYGYTF	TGTGCCAGCAGCGTAGCTACTGACAGGGTAGAGTATGGCTACACCTTC
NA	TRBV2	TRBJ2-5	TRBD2	CASSEYSGGVETQYF	TGTGCCAGCAGTGAATATAGCGGGGGAGTAGAGACCCAGTACTTC
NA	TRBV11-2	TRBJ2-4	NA	CASSLWGTPKGNIQYF	TGTGCCAGCAGCCTATGGGGGACCCCAAAGGGGAACATTCAGTACTTC
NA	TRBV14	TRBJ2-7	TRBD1	CASSQAPGQGLIYYEQYF	TGTGCCAGCAGCCAAGCCCCGGGACAGGGTCTAATTTACTACGAGCAGTACTTC
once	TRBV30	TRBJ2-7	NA	CAWSSHEQYF	TGTGCCTGGAGTTCCCACGAGCAGTACTTC
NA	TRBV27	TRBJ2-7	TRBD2	CASSPGLAGISYEQYF	TGTGCCAGCAGTCCGGGTCTAGCGGGGATCTCCTACGAGCAGTACTTC
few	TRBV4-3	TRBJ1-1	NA	CASSPGTQAWAFF	TGCGCCAGCAGCCCGGGGACCCAGGCATGGGCTTTCTTT
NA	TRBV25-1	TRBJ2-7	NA	CASSDFYNSYEQYF	TGTGCCAGCAGTGATTTTTACAACTCCTACGAGCAGTACTTC
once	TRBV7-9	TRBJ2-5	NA	CASSLVRETQYF	TGTGCCAGCAGCTTAGTCCGCGAGACCCAGTACTTC
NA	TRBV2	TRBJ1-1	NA	CASSEANGPEAFF	TGTGCCAGCAGTGAAGCGAACGGGCCTGAAGCTTTCTTT
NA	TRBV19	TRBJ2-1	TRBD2	CASRRTSDNEQFF	TGTGCCAGTAGGCGGACTAGCGACAATGAGCAGTTCTTC
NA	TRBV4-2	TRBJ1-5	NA	CASSQGLRDQPQHF	TGTGCCAGCAGCCAAGGATTAAGGGATCAGCCCCAGCATTTT
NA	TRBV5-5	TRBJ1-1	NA	CASRIGRGDNGAFF	TGTGCCAGCAGAATTGGGCGAGGGGACAACGGAGCTTTCTTT
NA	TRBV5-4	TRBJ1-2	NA	CASSFSTTGPGYTF	TGTGCCAGCAGCTTCTCAACCACAGGGCCTGGCTACACCTTC
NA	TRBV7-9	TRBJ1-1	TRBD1	CASTTPGTGDWPTEAFF	TGTGCCAGCACCACCCCTGGGACAGGGGACTGGCCCACTGAAGCTTTCTTT
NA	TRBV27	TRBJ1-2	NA	CATNHGGYGYTF	TGTGCCACTAACCATGGGGGCTATGGCTACACCTTC
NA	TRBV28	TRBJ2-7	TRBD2	CASSELAAREQYF	TGTGCCAGCAGTGAGCTAGCGGCTCGCGAGCAGTACTTC
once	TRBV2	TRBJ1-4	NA	CASSEGWHEKLFF	TGTGCCAGCAGTGAAGGGTGGCATGAAAAACTGTTTTTT
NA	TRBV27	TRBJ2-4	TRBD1	CASSLRTGVIRAKNIQYF	TGTGCCAGCAGTTTAAGGACAGGTGTTATAAGAGCCAAAAACATTCAGTACTTC